The 28 T cell receptor beta chains below come from one sample, sequenced in a study of shared clonotypes between healthy human individuals. Assay: immunoSEQ multiplex PCR; the TCRdb copy retains only in-frame clones and omits some. Of fewer than 550,000 clones detected, 60% to 80% appear once; the ten largest clones hold around 13%. Sample: PBMCs. The receptors were gathered from a middle-aged woman in good health. Some clones in this sample may be carry-over from other donors' samples.

V is TRBV5-4 and J is TRBJ2-1; a possible D gene is TRBD2 (7 bases). V gave up 3 bases and J gave up 8 bases, with 9 bases separating them. The germline V gene encodes CDR1 SGHNT and CDR2 YYREEE (reference sequence). The CDR3 is 12 residues long. CDR3 loop: CASSSGGDEQFF. The CDR3 region has the DNA TGTGCCAGCAGCTCGGGGGGCGATGAGCAGTTCTTC.

This clone was recorded once. The chain uses TRBV27 and TRBJ2-3, with D unresolved. There are 14 residues in the CDR3. Germline V gene sequence: CDR1 MNHEY, CDR2 SMNVEV (reference sequence). The ends were cut back, 5 bases at V and 2 bases at J, with 11 bases in the middle. CDR3 nucleotides: TGTGCCAGCAGTAGAGTCCATAACACAGATACGCAGTATTTT. Protein sequence: CASSRVHNTDTQYF.

In this sample, this clone turned up once. The likely explanation is a read error, given a far larger clone one base away. The V gene is TRBV11-1, the J gene TRBJ2-7; 7 bases are a match to TRBD1. The length of the CDR3 is 14 residues. In germline, CDR1 is SGHAT, CDR2 FQDESV (reference sequence). The ends lost 1 base at V and 8 bases at J; junction bases unmatched: 8. The CDR3 here is CASSLGQGVNKQYF. In DNA, the CDR3 is TGTGCCAGCAGCTTAGGACAGGGCGTCAACAAGCAGTACTTC.

V usage is TRBV5-1 and J usage is TRBJ2-7, with 7 positions matching TRBD2. V lost 3 bases and J lost 7; bases outside the gene matches: 13. CDR3 length: 15 amino acids. CDR1 SGHRS and CDR2 YFSETQ come from the germline V gene. This chain's CDR3 is CASSSDGGGEEEQYF. The CDR3 DNA sequence: TGCGCCAGCAGCTCGGATGGCGGGGGTGAAGAAGAGCAGTACTTC. Filled out from reference TRBV5-1 and TRBJ2-7, the complete variable domain reads KAGVTQTPRYLIKTRGQQVTLSCSPISGHRSVSWYQQTPGQGLQFLFEYFSETQRNKGNFPGRFSGRQFSNSRSEMNVSTLELGDSALYLCASSSDGGGEEEQYFGPGTRLTVT.

The chain couples TRBV2 to TRBJ2-2; D unresolved. The germline V and J ends were trimmed by 6 bases and 1 base, with 0 bases remaining between them. The CDR3 is 11 amino acids. Germline V gene sequence: CDR1 SNHLY, CDR2 FYNNEI. This CDR3 reads CASRNTGELFF. DNA of the CDR3: TGTGCCAGCAGGAACACCGGGGAGCTGTTTTTT. Filled out from reference TRBV2 and TRBJ2-2, the complete variable domain reads EPEVTQTPSHQVTQMGQEVILRCVPISNHLYFYWYRQILGQKVEFLVSFYNNEISEKSEIFDDQFSVERPDGSNFTLKIRSTKLEDSAMYFCASRNTGELFFGEGSRLTVL.

This clone has only a few counts. This rearrangement joins TRBV6-1 to TRBJ1-1; tentative D call: TRBD1 (6 bases). Germline V gene sequence: CDR1 MNHNS, CDR2 SASEGT. V was cut by 3 bases and J by 6 bases, with 20 bases left in between. This CDR3 spans 16 amino acids. This CDR3 reads CASSEVNRALDPEAFF. Written as DNA, the CDR3 is TGTGCCAGCAGTGAGGTGAACAGGGCTTTAGATCCTGAAGCTTTCTTT.

The V gene is TRBV30, the J gene TRBJ1-1, with a possible D match to TRBD1 (5 bases). Germline assignment: CDR1 GTSNPN and CDR2 SVGIG (reference sequence). The V end lost 2 bases, the J end lost 10 bases, and 17 bases lay between the germline ends. The length of the CDR3 is 13 residues. The DNA for the CDR3 is TGTGCCTGGAGTTTAAACCGCGGTGGGGCAGCTTTCTTT. Protein: CAWSLNRGGAAFF.

V gene TRBV28 combines with J gene TRBJ2-1; 14 nucleotides agree with TRBD2. J was trimmed by 14 bases and V by 5 bases; bases with no gene match: 11. The CDR3 has 15 residues. The germline V gene has CDR1 MDHEN and CDR2 SYDVKM. The CDR3: CASSPGLAGVGAEFF. DNA for the CDR3: TGTGCCAGCAGTCCGGGACTAGCGGGAGTGGGGGCTGAGTTCTTC.

J is TRBJ2-1 and V is TRBV6-1, with 10 bases identical to TRBD2. The CDR3 consists of 15 residues. J gave up 3 bases and V 2 bases, and 1 base lay outside the gene matches. Germline-derived CDR1 and CDR2 are MNHNS and SASEGT. In DNA, the CDR3 is TGTGCCAGCAGTGAAAGCGGGAGGGTCTACAATGAGCAGTTCTTC. It is translated as CASSESGRVYNEQFF.

This chain connects TRBV6-5 to TRBJ1-2; TRBD1 is a possible D gene (5 bases). The germline V and J ends were trimmed by 0 bases and 3 bases, with 11 bases remaining between them. Germline assignment: CDR1 MNHEY and CDR2 SVGAGI. This CDR3 region has 15 residues. Here the CDR3 reads CASSYSWKGDYGYTF. The CDR3 DNA sequence: TGTGCCAGCAGTTACTCGTGGAAAGGGGACTATGGCTACACCTTC.

The chain joins TRBV11-2 to TRBJ1-4; D unclear. V was clipped by 5 bases and J by 5 bases, with 12 bases between them. Germline assignment: CDR1 SGHAT and CDR2 FQNNGV. The CDR3 has 14 residues. The CDR3 DNA is TGTGCCAGCAGCGTCAGGTCCCTGAATGAAAAACTGTTTTTT. Translated, it gives CASSVRSLNEKLFF.

The chain combines TRBV30 with TRBJ1-4; 10 nucleotides line up with TRBD1. The trim removed 5 bases at V and 8 bases at J, leaving 5 bases unmatched. The CDR3 length is 13 residues. Per the germline V gene, CDR1 is GTSNPN and CDR2 is SVGIG (reference sequence). DNA of the CDR3: TGTGCCTGGGGAGGACAGGGGGACGAAAAACTGTTTTTT. It translates to CAWGGQGDEKLFF.

A few counts support this clone. J is TRBJ1-1 and V is TRBV18; 7 bases match TRBD1. The CDR3 is 13 residues long. V dropped 4 bases and J dropped 11; count of bases not matched to a gene: 10. In germline, CDR1 is KGHSH, CDR2 LQKENI. The CDR3 nucleotides read TGTGCCAGCTCACTGGGGGACAGCCTGGGCGCTTTCTTT. The encoded protein is CASSLGDSLGAFF. The whole variable domain, filled in from reference TRBV18 and TRBJ1-1, reads NAGVMQNPRHLVRRRGQEARLRCSPMKGHSHVYWYRQLPEEGLKFMVYLQKENIIDESGMPKERFSAEFPKEGPSILRIQQVVRGDSAAYFCASSLGDSLGAFFGQGTRLTVV.

The chain has TRBV7-9 and TRBJ2-5, with D unclear. Germline CDR1 reads SEHNR; CDR2 reads FQNEAQ (reference sequence). V lost 5 bases to trimming and J lost 8 bases, with 21 bases between them. CDR3 length: 15 residues. CDR3 in amino acids: CASSASRIARDTQYF. The CDR3 coding sequence is TGTGCCAGCAGCGCCTCACGGATAGCAAGAGATACCCAGTACTTC.

This clone showed up just a few times. The chain combines TRBV5-1 with TRBJ2-5; 9 positions agree with TRBD2. Looked up from germline, CDR1 is SGHRS and CDR2 is YFSETQ. J lost 5 bases, V lost 3 bases, and 11 bases had no gene match. The CDR3 has 16 residues. This chain's CDR3 is CASSSDAGGLGETQYF. The CDR3 bases are TGCGCCAGCAGCTCCGATGCGGGAGGGCTGGGGGAGACCCAGTACTTC.

This rearrangement joins TRBV2 to TRBJ2-3; 9 bases map to TRBD2. CDR1 and CDR2 from the germline V gene are SNHLY and FYNNEI. This CDR3 spans 15 amino acids. The V segment lost 5 bases and the J segment 2 bases; nucleotides outside the gene matches: 5. CDR3 sequence: CASSLAGAVTDTQYF. As DNA, the CDR3 is TGTGCCAGCAGTTTAGCGGGAGCGGTCACAGATACGCAGTATTTT. The variable domain in full, with the rest retrieved from reference TRBV2 and TRBJ2-3, is EPEVTQTPSHQVTQMGQEVILRCVPISNHLYFYWYRQILGQKVEFLVSFYNNEISEKSEIFDDQFSVERPDGSNFTLKIRSTKLEDSAMYFCASSLAGAVTDTQYFGPGTRLTVL.

The chain joins TRBV4-1 to TRBJ2-7, with D perhaps matching TRBD2 (5 bases). CDR3 length equals 15 residues. Germline lookup yields CDR1 MGHRA and CDR2 YSYEKL. Trimming removed 7 bases at V and 5 bases at J, with 21 bases between. CDR3 DNA sequence: TGCGCCAGCACCCAGCTCCTGACGGGAAGCAACGAGCAGTACTTC. Its protein is CASTQLLTGSNEQYF.

This chain connects TRBV10-2 to TRBJ2-3; 8 bases line up with TRBD2. The CDR3 has 15 amino acids. Per germline, CDR1 WSHSY and CDR2 SAAADI. Trimming took 8 bases from V and 4 from J; bases not matched to a gene: 11. The CDR3 is CASSPGLGAADTQYF. The CDR3 nucleotides read TGCGCCAGCTCTCCGGGACTAGGGGCGGCAGATACGCAGTATTTT.

CDR3 sequence (DNA): TGCAGCGTTGCCGGGACAGTCACCTACGAGCAGTACTTC. It encodes CSVAGTVTYEQYF. This sequence joins TRBV29-1 and TRBJ2-7; 7 nucleotides align to TRBD1. Germline CDR1 reads SQVTM; CDR2 reads ANQGSEA. This CDR3 is built from 13 residues. Germline trimming cut 4 bases from V and 2 bases from J; bases unmatched to any gene: 5.

The chain links TRBV7-6 to TRBJ2-5; 12 bases align to TRBD2. The J call may be faulty, since TRBJ2-7 better matches the DNA end. The CDR3 sequence is 16 residues long. Germline CDR1 is SGHVS and CDR2 is FNYEAQ. The CDR3 DNA follows: TGTGCCAGCAGCTCGCCGTGGACTAGCGGGATGAACGAGCAGTACTTC. Protein product: CASSSPWTSGMNEQYF.

The chain employs TRBV7-2 and TRBJ2-4; 9 bases line up with TRBD1. Germline assignment: CDR1 SGHTA and CDR2 FQGNSA. The CDR3 runs 14 residues. The J segment lost 7 bases and the V segment lost 4 bases, leaving 5 bases of the junction unmatched. CDR3 sequence (DNA): TGTGCCAGCAGCTCGGGACAGGGTGATAACATTCAGTACTTC. Amino acid sequence: CASSSGQGDNIQYF.

The rearrangement uses TRBV2 and TRBJ1-3; D remains ambiguous. The CDR3 is made up of 13 amino acids. Trimming stripped 5 bases from V and 3 bases from J, with 8 bases between. Germline values: CDR1 SNHLY, CDR2 FYNNEI. This chain's CDR3 is CASSKAVGNTIYF. CDR3 DNA: TGTGCCAGCAGTAAGGCAGTTGGAAACACCATATATTTT.

This clone was counted ten times or more. The genes are TRBV19 and TRBJ2-7; D perhaps matches TRBD2 (6 bases). Germline V gives CDR1 LNHDA, CDR2 SQIVND (reference sequence). V lost 8 bases and J 4 bases, leaving 9 bases between the germline ends. This CDR3 is built from 11 residues. Here the CDR3 reads CASHGGYEQYF. In nucleotides, the CDR3 is TGTGCCAGTCACGGGGGTTACGAGCAGTACTTC.

The chain combines TRBV7-2 with TRBJ1-6; TRBD1 agrees at 7 bases. The germline CDR1 and CDR2 sequences are SGHTA and FQGNSA. The J segment lost 9 bases and the V segment lost 5 bases, leaving 7 bases of the junction unmatched. This CDR3 comprises 14 residues. CDR3 DNA sequence: TGTGCCAGCAGCCCAGACAGGGCCCCTTCACCCCTCCACTTT. It specifies CASSPDRAPSPLHF.

The V gene is TRBV6-5, the J gene TRBJ2-2; perhaps TRBD1 as D (5 bases). Trimming took 3 bases from V and 2 from J, leaving 10 bases between them. The CDR3 has 15 residues. The V gene's germline CDR1 is MNHEY and CDR2 SVGAGI. The CDR3 DNA follows: TGTGCCAGCAGTTATAGGGGCGATAACACCGGGGAGCTGTTTTTT. Encoded protein: CASSYRGDNTGELFF.

In this sample, this clone turned up a few times. The CDR3, as DNA: TGTGCCAGCAGCCAGGACCCAGGCAATCAGCCCCAGCATTTT. It yields the protein CASSQDPGNQPQHF. The V call is TRBV11-2, the J call TRBJ1-5, with D unclear. CDR3 size: 14 residues. Germline CDR1 SGHAT, CDR2 FQNNGV. V was shortened by 5 bases and J by 2 bases, with 10 bases between the two germline ends.

This chain uses TRBV10-3 with TRBJ1-2, with D hard to call. Trimming cost V 10 bases and J 5 bases, with 17 bases left between them. Germline CDR1 and CDR2: ENHRY and SYGVKD. This CDR3 is built from 13 residues. This CDR3 is CATRGMGPYGYTF. The CDR3 DNA reads as TGTGCCACCCGCGGGATGGGCCCGTATGGCTACACCTTC.

This chain's CDR3 is CASRTTLNTEAFF. The CDR3 DNA is TGCGCCAGCAGAACAACACTGAACACTGAAGCTTTCTTT. The chain is built from TRBV5-1 and TRBJ1-1, with D hard to call. The CDR3 length is 13 residues. Germline V lookup: CDR1 SGHRS, CDR2 YFSETQ. V lost 5 bases and J 0 bases, leaving 8 bases between the germline ends. Supplemented by reference TRBV5-1 and TRBJ1-1, the full variable domain reads KAGVTQTPRYLIKTRGQQVTLSCSPISGHRSVSWYQQTPGQGLQFLFEYFSETQRNKGNFPGRFSGRQFSNSRSEMNVSTLELGDSALYLCASRTTLNTEAFFGQGTRLTVV.